These T cell receptor beta chains were read from a single sample in a study of T cell responses to AZD1222 COVID-19 vaccine. TCRdb's copy holds only in-frame clones and misses some; the assay was immunoSEQ multiplex PCR. The sample consists of 150,000 to 200,000 clones, roughly 94% of them appearing once. The sequences come from peripheral blood, collected 28 days after the second AZD1222 dose. The receptors were gathered from an adult who received the AZD1222 COVID-19 vaccine. The CDR3 runs from the conserved cysteine through the conserved F or W. A D gene is named only where the DNA matches it firmly. Size values are once, few and many counts, or a class for expanded clones, and some rows have none.

size | D | J | V | DNA | CDR3
- | TRBD1 | TRBJ1-4 | TRBV5-4 | TGTGCCAGCAGCCCCGACAGGGAAAATGAAAAACTGTTTTTT | CASSPDRENEKLFF
- | - | TRBJ1-2 | TRBV12-3/TRBV12-4 | TGTGCCAGCCTAAGAGCATATGGCTACACCTTC | CASLRAYGYTF
- | TRBD1 | TRBJ1-2 | TRBV3-1/TRBV3-2 | TGTGCCAGCAGCCGATTAGACAGGGTCAACTATGGCTACACCTTC | CASSRLDRVNYGYTF
- | - | TRBJ1-1 | TRBV28 | TGTGCCAGCAAGATGGGGACGGGCACTGAAGCTTTCTTT | CASKMGTGTEAFF
- | TRBD1 | TRBJ1-2 | TRBV6-5 | TGTGCCAGCATTTCAGGGGGTAGGGACTATGGCTACACCTTC | CASISGGRDYGYTF
- | - | TRBJ2-3 | TRBV11-2 | TGTGCCAGCAGCTTAATGATATACGGGACAGATACGCAGTATTTT | CASSLMIYGTDTQYF
- | - | TRBJ2-1 | TRBV11-2 | TGTGCCAGCAGCTCCTCCTTGTCCGCGTGGGGGAGAGCCCCCAATGAGCAGTTCTTC | CASSSSLSAWGRAPNEQFF
- | - | TRBJ1-5 | TRBV7-9 | TGTGCCAGCAGCTTAAGTTGGGGGGTAGATCAGCCCCAGCATTTT | CASSLSWGVDQPQHF
- | - | TRBJ1-4 | TRBV27 | TGTGCCAGCAGTTTATCCCTGCTTACAACTAATGAAAAACTGTTTTTT | CASSLSLLTTNEKLFF
- | TRBD1 | TRBJ1-5 | TRBV28 | TGTGCCAGCAGTTTATGGGGCAGGGGGAGTCAGCCCCAGCATTTT | CASSLWGRGSQPQHF
- | - | TRBJ2-1 | TRBV29-1 | TGCAGCGTTGAACCCTCCTACAATGAGCAGTTCTTC | CSVEPSYNEQFF
- | - | TRBJ2-5 | TRBV27 | TGTGCCAGCAGTTTATCCCGACAGGGCGGGGAGTACTTC | CASSLSRQGGEYF
once | - | TRBJ1-3 | TRBV15 | TGTGCCACCAGCAGGAAGCCTGCTGGAAACACCATATATTTT | CATSRKPAGNTIYF
- | - | TRBJ2-2 | TRBV6-5 | TGTGCCAGCAGACTAGTCTGGGAGACCGGGGAGCTGTTTTTT | CASRLVWETGELFF
- | TRBD2 | TRBJ2-1 | TRBV11-2 | TGTGCCAGCAGTTCTACTAGCGGGAGGGTGCGGGAGCAGTTCTTC | CASSSTSGRVREQFF
once | TRBD2 | TRBJ2-3 | TRBV7-2 | TGTGCCAGCAGCTTAGTCCCCTTTAGCGGGAGGTACACAGATACGCAGTATTTT | CASSLVPFSGRYTDTQYF
- | TRBD1 | TRBJ2-7 | TRBV14 | TGTGCCAGCAGCCTTGCGACAGGGCGTTTTTATGAGCAGTACTTC | CASSLATGRFYEQYF
- | TRBD2 | TRBJ2-3 | TRBV18 | TGTGCCAGCTCACCCCAATCTAGCGGGACCGCAGATACGCAGTATTTT | CASSPQSSGTADTQYF
- | - | TRBJ2-1 | TRBV28 | TGTGCCAGCAGTTTGAGGGGGTACAATGAGCAGTTCTTC | CASSLRGYNEQFF
- | - | TRBJ2-7 | TRBV2 | TGTGCCAGCATCCCTGGGTGGAGCTCCTACGAGCAGTACTTC | CASIPGWSSYEQYF
- | - | TRBJ2-6 | TRBV5-5 | TGTGCCAGCAGCTTTGGAAGGGCCGGCTCTGGGGCCAACGTCCTGACTTTC | CASSFGRAGSGANVLTF
- | - | TRBJ2-2 | TRBV5-6 | TGTGCCAGCAGCTGGGCCGGGCAAATCACCGGGGAGCTGTTTTTT | CASSWAGQITGELFF
- | - | TRBJ1-1 | TRBV7-6 | TGTGCCAGCAGCTCAGGATACCCAGGGGTGACTGAAGCTTTCTTT | CASSSGYPGVTEAFF
- | TRBD2 | TRBJ2-5 | TRBV7-9 | TGTGCCAGCAGCTTAGAAAGACTAGCGGGAGGAGAGACCCAGTACTTC | CASSLERLAGGETQYF
- | - | TRBJ2-5 | TRBV5-4 | TGTGCCAGCAGCTTGGGAGACGGTCAACTAAAGACCCAGTACTTC | CASSLGDGQLKTQYF
- | - | TRBJ2-3 | TRBV4-2 | TGTGCCAGCAAGTCCTTTACTAGCACAGATACGCAGTATTTT | CASKSFTSTDTQYF